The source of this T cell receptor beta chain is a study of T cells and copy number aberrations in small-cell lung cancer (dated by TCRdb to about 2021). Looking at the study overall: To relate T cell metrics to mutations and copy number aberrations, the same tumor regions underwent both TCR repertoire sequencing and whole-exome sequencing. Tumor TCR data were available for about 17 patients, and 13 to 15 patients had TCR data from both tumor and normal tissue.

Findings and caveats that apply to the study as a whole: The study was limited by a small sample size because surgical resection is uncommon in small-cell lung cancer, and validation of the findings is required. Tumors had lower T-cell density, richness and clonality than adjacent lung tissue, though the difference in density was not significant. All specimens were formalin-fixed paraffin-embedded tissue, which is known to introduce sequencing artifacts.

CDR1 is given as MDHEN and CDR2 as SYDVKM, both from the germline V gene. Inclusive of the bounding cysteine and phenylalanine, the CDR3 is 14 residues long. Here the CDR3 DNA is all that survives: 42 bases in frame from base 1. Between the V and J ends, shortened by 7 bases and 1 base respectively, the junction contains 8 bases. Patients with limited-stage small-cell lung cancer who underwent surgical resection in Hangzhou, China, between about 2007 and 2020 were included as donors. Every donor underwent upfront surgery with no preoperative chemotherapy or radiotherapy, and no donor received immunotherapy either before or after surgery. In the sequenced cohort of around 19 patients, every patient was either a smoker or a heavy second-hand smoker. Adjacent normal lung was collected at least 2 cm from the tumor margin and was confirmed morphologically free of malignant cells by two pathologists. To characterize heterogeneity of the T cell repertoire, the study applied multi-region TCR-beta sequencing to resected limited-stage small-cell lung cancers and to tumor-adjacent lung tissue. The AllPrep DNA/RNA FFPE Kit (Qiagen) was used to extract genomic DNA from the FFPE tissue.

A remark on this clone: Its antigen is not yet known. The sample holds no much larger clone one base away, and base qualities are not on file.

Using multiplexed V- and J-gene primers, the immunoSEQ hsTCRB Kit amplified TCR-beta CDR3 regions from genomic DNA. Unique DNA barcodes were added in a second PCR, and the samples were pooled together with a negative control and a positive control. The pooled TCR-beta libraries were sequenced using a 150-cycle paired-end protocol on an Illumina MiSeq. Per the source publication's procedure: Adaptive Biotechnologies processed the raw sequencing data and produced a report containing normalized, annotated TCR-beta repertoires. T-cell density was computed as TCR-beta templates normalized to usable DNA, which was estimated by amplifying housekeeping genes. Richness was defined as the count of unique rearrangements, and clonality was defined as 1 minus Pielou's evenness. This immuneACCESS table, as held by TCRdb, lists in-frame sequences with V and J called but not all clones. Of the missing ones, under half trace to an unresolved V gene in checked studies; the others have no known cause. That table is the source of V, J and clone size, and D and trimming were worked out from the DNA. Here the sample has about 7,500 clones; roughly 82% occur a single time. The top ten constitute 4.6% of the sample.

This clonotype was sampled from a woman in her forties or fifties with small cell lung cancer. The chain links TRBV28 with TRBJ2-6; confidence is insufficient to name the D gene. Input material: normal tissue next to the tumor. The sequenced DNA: TGTGCCAGCACCAAGATATCTGGGGCCAACGTCCTGACTTTC. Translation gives CASTKISGANVLTF.